Here is one T cell receptor (beta chain) with its context. Its target is unknown. The sample's time point: baseline, week 1 (first vaccination visit). Treatment: pre-vaccination baseline after standard-of-care therapy. Every donor had a new WHO grade 3 or 4 astrocytoma that was IDH1-mutant, with loss of nuclear ATRX. This record comes from a study of a mutant IDH1 vaccine in newly diagnosed glioma. Looking at the study overall: Mean patient age was around 40 years; roughly 62% were male and around 40% female. Study-wide findings and caveats: Pseudoprogression looked unconnected to shifts in top peripheral T cell clonotypes. Vaccine-induced immune responses occurred in over 80% of patients.

Only in-frame clones appear in the TCRdb table, and some are missing; sequencing was by immunoSEQ multiplex PCR. The table has over 55,000 clones, around 82% seen once. This CDR3 is built from 15 residues. V lost 4 bases and J lost 2; bases outside the gene matches: 8. Germline V gene data show CDR1 as SGHRS and CDR2 as YFSETQ. This sequence originates from a woman aged 18-30 years with glioma. Some clones in this sample may be carry-over from other donors' samples. The specimen comprised peripheral blood mononuclear cells (PBMCs), sampled from a glioma patient treated with radiotherapy, temozolomide or both. V gene TRBV5-1 combines with J gene TRBJ2-7; TRBD2 matches 8 bases. CDR3 in amino acids: CASSPFSGGAYEQYF. The CDR3 DNA reads TGCGCCAGCAGCCCTTTTTCCGGGGGGGCCTACGAGCAGTACTTC.